The 15 T cell receptor beta chains given below trace back to one sample, sequenced in a study of cytomegalovirus exposure and HLA in healthy donors. The PCR made use of 60 Vbeta and 13 Jbeta primers. The method was immunoSEQ multiplex PCR; TCRdb's version includes in-frame clones alone and lacks a portion of them. Its listing shows roughly 100,000 clones. The sequencing input was PBMCs. Receptors originate from a man aged 40-49 years in good health and CMV-seronegative.

The chain recombines TRBV6-6 with TRBJ2-7, with TRBD2 matching 11 bases. The V gene's germline CDR1 is MNHNY and CDR2 SVGAGI (reference sequence). The CDR3 runs 13 residues. Losses at the gene ends were 8 bases for V and 2 bases for J; bases not matched to a gene: 2. CDR3 in amino acids: CASEGLAAYEQYF. The CDR3 DNA reads TGTGCCAGCGAGGGACTAGCGGCCTACGAGCAGTACTTC.

This chain joins TRBV7-8 and TRBJ2-7; D is unresolved. The CDR3 sequence is 10 residues long. Germline V gives CDR1 SGHVS, CDR2 FQNEAQ. V lost 8 bases, J lost 5 bases, and 7 bases lay in between. The CDR3 DNA is TGTGCCAGCGCTAATAACGAGCAGTACTTC. Translating it yields CASANNEQYF.

The genes are TRBV4-3 and TRBJ2-5; 8 nucleotides line up with TRBD2. V trimming: 0 bases; J trimming: 2 bases; junction bases outside the gene matches: 5. This CDR3 is 16 amino acids long. Germline V gene data show CDR1 as LGHNA and CDR2 as YSLEER. The CDR3 reads CASSQDYQRGQETQYF. The CDR3 coding sequence is TGCGCCAGCAGCCAAGATTACCAGCGGGGGCAAGAGACCCAGTACTTC.

The CDR3 DNA reads TGTGCCAGCAGCCAAGATCGGGGGGCAAGGGCTGGGGCCAACGTCCTGACTTTC. Translating it yields CASSQDRGARAGANVLTF. This chain joins TRBV14 and TRBJ2-6; D perhaps matches TRBD2 (7 bases). The CDR3 is 18 residues long. The V gene's germline CDR1 is SGHDN and CDR2 FVKESK. V was pared by 0 bases and J by 2 bases, with 14 bases between.

This chain connects TRBV6-5 to TRBJ1-6; TRBD1 might be the D (5 bases). Germline CDR1 and CDR2: MNHEY and SVGAGI. V lost 6 bases to trimming and J lost 6 bases, with 12 bases between them. The CDR3 consists of 14 residues. DNA for the CDR3: TGTGCCAGCAGGTCGACAGTTAGTAATTCACCCCTCCACTTT. Translation gives CASRSTVSNSPLHF.

The chain has TRBV4-1 and TRBJ2-1; 7 bases match TRBD2. V lost 2 bases and J lost 6; bases outside the gene matches: 7. CDR1 is MGHRA and CDR2 is YSYEKL in the germline V gene. There are 15 residues in the CDR3. In nucleotides, the CDR3 is TGCGCCAGCAGCCAAAGCCGCGGGGGTGGCAATGAGCAGTTCTTC. Translating gives CASSQSRGGGNEQFF.

V gene TRBV30 combines with J gene TRBJ2-1, with 9 bases matching TRBD2. Trimming cost V 0 bases and J 5 bases; bases outside gene matches: 5. Germline V lookup: CDR1 GTSNPN, CDR2 SVGIG (reference sequence). This CDR3 comprises 15 residues. Here the CDR3 reads CAWSVRLAVHNEQFF. For the CDR3, the DNA is TGTGCCTGGAGTGTCCGACTAGCGGTCCACAATGAGCAGTTCTTC.

The chain joins TRBV27 to TRBJ1-6; D perhaps matches TRBD1 (6 bases). The V and J ends lost 3 bases and 10 bases respectively, with 13 bases between them. The CDR3 runs 14 residues. In germline, CDR1 is MNHEY, CDR2 SMNVEV (reference sequence). CDR3 nucleotides: TGTGCCAGCAGTTTCACAAGGCAGGGGTCACCCCTCCACTTT. Amino acid sequence: CASSFTRQGSPLHF.

CDR3 nucleotide sequence: TGTGCCAGCAGCTACTCCCAAGAGACCCAGTACTTC. This gives the protein CASSYSQETQYF. V gene TRBV7-6 combines with J gene TRBJ2-5; D uncertain. V was pared by 4 bases and J by 1 base, with 4 bases between. Germline assignment: CDR1 SGHVS and CDR2 FNYEAQ. This CDR3 is 12 amino acids long.

This rearrangement joins TRBV5-4 to TRBJ2-3; 13 bases agree with TRBD2. V shed 3 bases and J 2 bases; nucleotides not matched to a gene: 6. The germline gives CDR1 SGHNT, CDR2 YYREEE (reference sequence). The CDR3 length is 17 residues. The CDR3: CASSSGGLAGNTDTQYF. Here the CDR3 DNA reads TGTGCCAGCAGCTCCGGGGGACTAGCGGGGAACACAGATACGCAGTATTTT.

The J gene is TRBJ1-1, the V gene TRBV7-2, with TRBD1 identical over 7 bases. CDR1 is SGHTA and CDR2 is FQGNSA in the germline V gene. The trim removed 1 base at V and 2 bases at J, leaving 7 bases unmatched. This CDR3 has 16 amino acids. The DNA for the CDR3 is TGTGCCAGCAGCTTAGACAGGGGTAATCTAAACACTGAAGCTTTCTTT. Translating gives CASSLDRGNLNTEAFF.

The CDR3 protein is CASTSRWLAETQYF. The CDR3, as DNA: TGTGCCAGCACCTCCCGGTGGCTAGCAGAGACCCAGTACTTC. The V and J genes are TRBV5-6 and TRBJ2-5, with D maybe TRBD2 (5 bases). Per germline, CDR1 SGHDT and CDR2 YYEEEE. The CDR3 loop spans 14 amino acids. Trimming cost V 6 bases and J 4 bases, with 16 bases left between them.

Note on this clone: The conserved phenylalanine or tryptophan normally closing the CDR3 is absent here, so this likely arose from a read error. The rearrangement joins TRBV27 to TRBJ2-7; 14 bases map to TRBD2. Unmatched junction bases numbered 3, after V lost 7 bases and J lost 1 base. Germline loops: CDR1 MNHEY, CDR2 SMNVEV (reference sequence). This CDR3 is 15 amino acids long. The CDR3 spells CASKGTSGRSYEQYS. The CDR3 bases are TGTGCCAGCAAAGGGACTAGCGGGAGATCCTACGAGCAGTACTCC.

The gene calls are TRBV28 and TRBJ2-7; 9 bases align to TRBD2. V gave up 4 bases and J gave up 3 bases; unmatched junction bases: 10. The CDR3 sequence is 16 residues long. Germline CDR1 reads MDHEN; CDR2 reads SYDVKM. CDR3 coding DNA: TGTGCCAGCAGTTCCGAGGTAGCGGGAGCCTTCTACGAGCAGTACTTC. This codes for CASSSEVAGAFYEQYF.

The genes are TRBV7-2 and TRBJ1-4; 8 nucleotides line up with TRBD1. CDR3 length: 15 residues. The V gene end was trimmed by 3 bases and the J gene end by 7 bases; junction bases not matched to a gene: 7. CDR1 SGHTA and CDR2 FQGNSA come from the germline V gene. The CDR3 coding sequence is TGTGCCAGCAGCTTTTCAGGGGGCATAGGTGAAAAACTGTTTTTT. It encodes CASSFSGGIGEKLFF.